This entry concerns a single T cell receptor beta chain. Its matching antigen is unknown. The germline V gene encodes CDR1 SGHTA and CDR2 FQGNSA. CDR3 length equals 17 residues. Between the trimmed V and J ends, which lost 1 base and 0 bases, there was a span of 12 bases. This sample is part of a study of T-cell memory formation after mild COVID-19. In the study overall: TCR clustering was largely donor specific.

TCRdb re-called the 5' RACE reads through MiXCR, storing one row per CDR3 protein. Among hundreds of thousands of distinct CDR3 sequences, about a fifth were seen once, and the ten largest hold around 8.4%. General study results and limits: Unconfirmed was the SARS-CoV-2 specificity of second-wave clones that peaked on day 37. Clones that contracted clustered mainly in CM and EM if CD4+ and in EMRA if CD8+. Clones contracting across day 15 to 85 had a balanced CD4/CD8 profile; later expanding clones leaned CD4+.

The rearrangement joins TRBV7-2 to TRBJ2-2; a weak D match, TRBD1 (6 bases). This clonotype originated in an adult woman who had mild COVID-19 (a few samples of this study predate the infection). Cell type and time point are not known. The sequenced sample consisted of PBMCs or a T cell subset sorted from them (not recorded which). DNA for the CDR3: TGTGCCAGCAGCTTAGTCGGGTACAGGGCGAACACCGGGGAGCTGTTTTTT. Its protein is CASSLVGYRANTGELFF.